Listed below are T cell receptor beta chains from one sample, sequenced in a study of cytomegalovirus exposure and HLA in healthy donors. Only in-frame clones appear in the TCRdb table, and some are missing; sequencing was by immunoSEQ multiplex PCR. The data hold approximately 150,000 clones, with just under 65% observed a single time. The sample consisted of PBMCs. The origin of the receptors is a woman between 55 and 75 years old in good health and CMV-seropositive. Each CDR3 is given with its conserved first and last residue. A D gene is named only where the DNA matches it firmly. Where a row states a size, it is once, few, many or the class of an expanded clone; other rows omit it.

J gene	D gene	clone size	V gene	CDR3 protein	CDR3 DNA
TRBJ1-5	NA	NA	TRBV5-6	CASSLWGEGGNQPQHF	TGTGCCAGCAGCTTATGGGGGGAAGGGGGCAATCAGCCCCAGCATTTT
TRBJ2-5	TRBD1	NA	TRBV7-6	CASRKTGDRDGGRRETQYF	TGTGCCAGCAGAAAGACGGGGGACAGGGATGGGGGTCGCAGAGAGACCCAGTACTTC
TRBJ2-7	NA	NA	TRBV2	CASVEGYEQYF	TGTGCCAGCGTCGAGGGCTACGAGCAGTACTTC
TRBJ2-5	NA	NA	TRBV6-5	CASNNGVFQYF	TGTGCCAGCAACAACGGGGTTTTCCAGTACTTC
TRBJ1-2	NA	NA	TRBV5-4	CASSPDPLRQATNYGYTF	TGTGCCAGCAGCCCCGACCCGTTAAGACAGGCTACTAACTATGGCTACACCTTC
TRBJ1-3	TRBD1	NA	TRBV28	CASSRWSRGQEGSGNTIYF	TGTGCCAGCAGCCGTTGGAGCCGCGGACAGGAAGGATCTGGAAACACCATATATTTT
TRBJ1-2	TRBD1	few	TRBV28	CASSLGNRGEGYTF	TGTGCCAGCAGTTTAGGAAACAGGGGGGAAGGCTACACCTTC
TRBJ1-5	NA	NA	TRBV9	CASSAGGGGNQPQHF	TGTGCCAGCAGCGCAGGCGGGGGCGGGAATCAGCCCCAGCATTTT
TRBJ1-6	TRBD1	NA	TRBV10-3	CAISRDRGNSPLHF	TGTGCCATCAGCCGGGACAGGGGCAATTCACCCCTCCACTTT
TRBJ2-1	TRBD1	NA	TRBV15	CATSTRDRGFDEQFF	TGTGCCACCAGCACCCGGGACAGGGGGTTCGATGAGCAGTTCTTC
TRBJ2-7	NA	NA	TRBV9	CASSVQGSGEQYF	TGTGCCAGCAGCGTACAGGGTTCCGGGGAGCAGTACTTC
TRBJ2-3	TRBD2	NA	TRBV7-2	CASSLIRGGGGITDTQYF	TGTGCCAGCAGCTTAATCCGGGGGGGCGGGGGAATCACAGATACGCAGTATTTT
TRBJ1-3	TRBD1	NA	TRBV27	CASSSGQGSGNTIYF	TGTGCCAGCAGCTCCGGACAGGGCTCTGGAAACACCATATATTTT
TRBJ2-1	TRBD2	NA	TRBV5-4	CASSIGGIAGNNEQFF	TGTGCCAGCAGCATAGGGGGGATAGCGGGGAACAATGAGCAGTTCTTC
TRBJ2-3	NA	NA	TRBV7-8	CASSLEAGVTDTQYF	TGTGCCAGCAGCTTAGAGGCAGGGGTCACAGATACGCAGTATTTT
TRBJ2-7	TRBD1	NA	TRBV18	CASSGGQGAYEQYF	TGTGCCAGCTCGGGGGGACAGGGGGCTTACGAGCAGTACTTC